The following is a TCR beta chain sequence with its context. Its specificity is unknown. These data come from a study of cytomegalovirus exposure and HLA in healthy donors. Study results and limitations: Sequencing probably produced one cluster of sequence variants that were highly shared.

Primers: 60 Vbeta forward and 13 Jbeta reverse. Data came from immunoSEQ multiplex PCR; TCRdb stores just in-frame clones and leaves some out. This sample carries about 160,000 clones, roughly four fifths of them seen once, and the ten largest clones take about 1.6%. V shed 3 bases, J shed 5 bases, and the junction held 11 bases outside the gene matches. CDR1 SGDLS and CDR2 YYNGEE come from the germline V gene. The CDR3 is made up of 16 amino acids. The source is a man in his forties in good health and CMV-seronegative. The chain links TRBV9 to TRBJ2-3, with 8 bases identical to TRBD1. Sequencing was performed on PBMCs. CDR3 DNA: TGTGCCAGCAGCGCCCGAGGTGGGACAGGAAGAGATACGCAGTATTTT. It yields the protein CASSARGGTGRDTQYF.